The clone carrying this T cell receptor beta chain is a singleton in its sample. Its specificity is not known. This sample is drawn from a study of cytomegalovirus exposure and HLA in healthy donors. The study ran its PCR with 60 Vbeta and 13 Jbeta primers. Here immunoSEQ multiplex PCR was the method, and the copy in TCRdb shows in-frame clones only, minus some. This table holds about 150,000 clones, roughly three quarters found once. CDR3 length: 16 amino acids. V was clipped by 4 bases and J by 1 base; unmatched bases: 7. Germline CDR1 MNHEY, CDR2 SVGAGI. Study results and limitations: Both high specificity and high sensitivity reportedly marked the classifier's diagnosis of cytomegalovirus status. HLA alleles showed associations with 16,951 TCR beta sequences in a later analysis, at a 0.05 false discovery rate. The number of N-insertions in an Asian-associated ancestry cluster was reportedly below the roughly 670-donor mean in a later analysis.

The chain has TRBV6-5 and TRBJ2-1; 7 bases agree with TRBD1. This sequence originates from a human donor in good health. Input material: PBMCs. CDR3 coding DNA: TGTGCCAGCAGTTCCCTGACAGGGATTTCCTACAATGAGCAGTTCTTC. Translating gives CASSSLTGISYNEQFF.